This T cell receptor beta chain was captured by sequencing in a study of blood T cell repertoires in COVID-19. As for the study in general: Specimens from acute and convalescent COVID-19 originated in the United States, Italy and Spain. PBMCs, B-cell-depleted T cells, or T cells were the source of the cDNA or gDNA that made up the material.

Germline CDR1 is MDHEN and CDR2 is SYDVKM. This CDR3 contains 15 residues. V lost 10 bases and J lost 4; bases outside the gene matches: 4. In the original workflow: Estimates of nucleated cell counts were drawn from the amplification of reference gene primers. The method was immunoSEQ multiplex PCR; TCRdb's version includes in-frame clones alone and lacks a portion of them. Clonal size and the V and J genes are those of that table, whereas D and trimming came from the DNA. The sample records some 140,000 clones, around 80% being singletons. The chain couples TRBV28 to TRBJ2-2, with 15 bases matching TRBD2. Sequenced: peripheral blood. The TCR was taken from a man between 60 and 75 years old with acute or convalescent COVID-19. As DNA, the CDR3 is TGTGCCACCGGACTAGCGGGAGGGTTCACCGGGGAGCTGTTTTTT. This gives the protein CATGLAGGFTGELFF. Combining the CDR3 with reference TRBV28 and TRBJ2-2 gives the whole variable domain DVKVTQSSRYLVKRTGEKVFLECVQDMDHENMFWYRQDPGLGLRLIYFSYDVKMKEKGDIPEGYSVSREKKERFSLILESASTNQTSMYLCATGLAGGFTGELFFGEGSRLTVL.